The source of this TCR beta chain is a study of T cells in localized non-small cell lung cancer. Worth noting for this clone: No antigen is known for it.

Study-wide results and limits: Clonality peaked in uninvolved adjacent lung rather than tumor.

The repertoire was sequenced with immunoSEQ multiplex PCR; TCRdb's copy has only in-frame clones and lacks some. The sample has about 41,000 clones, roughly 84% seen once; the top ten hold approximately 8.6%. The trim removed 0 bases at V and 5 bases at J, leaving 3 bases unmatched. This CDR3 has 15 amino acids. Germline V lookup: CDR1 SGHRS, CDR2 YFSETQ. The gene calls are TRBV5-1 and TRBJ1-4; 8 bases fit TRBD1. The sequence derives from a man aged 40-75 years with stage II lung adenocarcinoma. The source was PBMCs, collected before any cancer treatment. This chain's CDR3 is CASSLDGTGNEKLFF. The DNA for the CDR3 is TGCGCCAGCAGCTTGGACGGGACAGGCAATGAAAAACTGTTTTTT. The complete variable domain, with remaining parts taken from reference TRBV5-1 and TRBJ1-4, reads KAGVTQTPRYLIKTRGQQVTLSCSPISGHRSVSWYQQTPGQGLQFLFEYFSETQRNKGNFPGRFSGRQFSNSRSEMNVSTLELGDSALYLCASSLDGTGNEKLFFGSGTQLSVL.